This T cell receptor (beta chain) was observed in a study of response to subunit inactivated influenza vaccine. The V gene lost 3 bases and the J gene lost 0 bases, with 16 bases spanning the gap. The CDR3 extends over 17 amino acids. Looked up from germline, CDR1 is LGHNA and CDR2 is YSLEER. TCRdb reanalysed the RT-PCR reads using MiXCR and keeps one entry per CDR3 protein. The table includes hundreds of thousands of distinct CDR3 sequences, 25% detected once. The clonotype comes from a man aged 50 to 60 who received an inactivated influenza vaccine. The genes are TRBV4-3 and TRBJ2-3; maybe TRBD1 (6 bases). The material sequenced was CD4+ T cells sorted from PBMCs, taken roughly 5 days after vaccination. The CDR3 region is CASSHEYPGHSTDTQYF. CDR3 sequence (DNA): TGCGCCAGCAGCCATGAATATCCGGGACACAGCACAGATACGCAGTATTTT.